This TCR beta chain was documented in a study of radiotherapy plus CTLA-4 blockade in lung cancer. Study-wide background: Objective responses emerged in about 20% of patients, and over 30% attained disease control. Regarding the study as a whole: Blood-borne expansion of tumor-derived TCR clones followed radiotherapy plus ipilimumab. The authors reported that early blood T cell clone dynamics, with interferon-beta, best predicted response.

Chemo-refractory metastatic non-small-cell lung cancer patients underwent focal radiation alongside CTLA-4 blockade with ipilimumab. Method: immunoSEQ multiplex PCR; TCRdb's copy keeps in-frame clones and lacks some. The table records roughly 130,000 clones, over 80% of them present only once. Points on this clone: Its antigen is unknown. Other nucleotide sequences from this sample produce the same CDR3.

This CDR3 has 16 residues. Germline V gives CDR1 SGHNT, CDR2 YYREEE (reference sequence). V gave up 4 bases and J gave up 5 bases; unmatched junction bases: 11. Sequencing was performed on peripheral blood, taken from a patient treated with radiotherapy plus ipilimumab. The clonotype was recovered from a human donor with non-small cell lung cancer that progressed on radiotherapy plus ipilimumab. The V and J genes are TRBV5-4 and TRBJ2-5, with TRBD2 matching 10 bases. CDR3 bases: TGTGCCAGCAGCACCGGGACTAGCGCGATGCAGGAGACCCAGTACTTC. It translates to CASSTGTSAMQETQYF.